This T cell receptor (beta chain) was found in a study of shared T cell receptors in the human thymus. Here immunoSEQ multiplex PCR was the method, and the copy in TCRdb shows in-frame clones only, minus some. The sample consists of some 720,000 clones, around 87% of them appearing once. V gave up 5 bases and J gave up 0 bases, with 11 bases separating them. Looked up from germline, CDR1 is SGHKS and CDR2 is YYEKEE (reference sequence). CDR3 size: 15 residues. This clone was seen just once. These same data were also listed under a study on human thymus T cells. That investigation notes: The people who donated were healthy Finnish babies having corrective surgery for congenital heart defects. Corrective heart surgery yielded the resections from which the thymus tissue came. Related research found strongly overlapping thymic repertoires in unrelated individuals.

The chain is built from TRBV5-5 and TRBJ2-2; weak D call: TRBD1 (6 bases). The source of this sequence is a boy under two years old with a congenital heart defect. Sample: thymocytes. The DNA of the CDR3 is TGTGCCAGCAGATCCGGGACACCGAACACCGGGGAGCTGTTTTTT. Protein: CASRSGTPNTGELFF.